Listed below are T cell receptor beta chains from one sample, sequenced in a study of beta chain features in type 1 diabetes. Profiled with immunoSEQ multiplex PCR; TCRdb holds only in-frame clones, not every one. The data contain hundreds of thousands of clones, approximately 28% of them singletons. Sequencing was done on a sample of naive CD4+ T cells from blood. Receptors originate from a young man in good health. CDR3s include the opening cysteine and the closing phenylalanine or tryptophan. Fields, in order: D gene, J gene, clone size, V gene, CDR3 protein, CDR3 DNA. A D gene is named only where the DNA matches it firmly. Clone sizes are given selectively: once, few, many, or a class where the clone is expanded.

>TRBD2|TRBJ2-3|few|TRBV28
CASLAASTDTQYF
TGTGCCAGCCTAGCGGCTAGCACAGATACGCAGTATTTT
>TRBD1|TRBJ2-3|-|TRBV5-1
CASSFPGQGPDTQYF
TGCGCCAGCAGCTTCCCGGGACAGGGGCCAGATACGCAGTATTTT
>TRBD1|TRBJ2-2|-|TRBV9
CASSVGQGYTGELFF
TGTGCCAGCAGCGTTGGACAGGGGTACACCGGGGAGCTGTTTTTT
>-|TRBJ2-3|-|TRBV10-3
CAITHTDTDTQYF
TGTGCCATCACGCATACCGACACAGATACGCAGTATTTT
>-|TRBJ1-1|-|TRBV7-2
CASSPIRRGAEAFF
TGTGCCAGCAGCCCCATCCGGCGGGGAGCTGAAGCTTTCTTT
>-|TRBJ2-2|-|TRBV11-2
CASAMNTGELFF
TGTGCCAGCGCTATGAACACCGGGGAGCTGTTTTTT
>TRBD1|TRBJ2-3|-|TRBV4-1
CASSGGQGADTQYF
TGCGCCAGCAGCGGGGGACAGGGCGCAGATACGCAGTATTTT
>TRBD2|TRBJ2-1|few|TRBV30
CAWAAGERLF
TGTGCCTGGGCAGCGGGAGAGAGACTCTTC
>TRBD2|TRBJ2-5|-|TRBV5-4
CASSMGLADQETQYF
TGTGCCAGCAGCATGGGACTAGCGGACCAAGAGACCCAGTACTTC
>TRBD1|TRBJ2-1|few|TRBV5-4
CASSLGQGGYNEQFF
TGTGCCAGCAGCCTAGGACAGGGTGGGTACAATGAGCAGTTCTTC
>TRBD2|TRBJ2-1|-|TRBV13
CASSSGTSGRQFF
TGTGCCAGCAGCTCAGGGACTAGCGGGAGACAGTTCTTC
>-|TRBJ2-1|few|TRBV29-1
CSVRDQGTYNEQFF
TGCAGCGTTAGAGACCAGGGAACCTACAATGAGCAGTTCTTC
>TRBD1|TRBJ1-5|few|TRBV4-1
CASSQDGQGDQPQHF
TGCGCCAGCAGCCAAGATGGACAGGGTGATCAGCCCCAGCATTTT
>-|TRBJ1-5|-|TRBV30
CAWSIGEEQPQHF
TGTGCCTGGAGTATAGGGGAAGAACAGCCCCAGCATTTT
>-|TRBJ2-5|-|TRBV14
CASSQVLGWLETQYF
TGTGCCAGCAGCCAAGTTCTGGGATGGTTAGAGACCCAGTACTTC
>-|TRBJ2-7|few|TRBV11-2
CASSRVLSYEQYF
TGTGCCAGCAGTAGGGTTCTCTCCTACGAGCAGTACTTC
>TRBD1|TRBJ2-7|-|TRBV11-2
CASSLSQGADEQYF
TGTGCCAGCAGCTTATCCCAGGGGGCGGATGAGCAGTACTTC
>TRBD2|TRBJ2-3|once|TRBV7-2
CASSFQAGVADTQYF
TGTGCCAGCAGCTTTCAAGCGGGAGTGGCAGATACGCAGTATTTT
>-|TRBJ2-1|few|TRBV5-1
CASSSGLENNEQFF
TGCGCCAGCAGCTCGGGACTGGAGAACAATGAGCAGTTCTTC
>-|TRBJ1-1|few|TRBV7-2
CASSRVSSNTEAFF
TGTGCCAGCAGCCGAGTGTCCTCGAACACTGAAGCTTTCTTT
>-|TRBJ1-1|-|TRBV30
CAWSPPFGRNTEAFF
TGTGCCTGGAGTCCCCCTTTTGGCAGAAACACTGAAGCTTTCTTT
>-|TRBJ2-4|-|TRBV7-9
CASSPRDGSPLWKNIQYF
TGTGCCAGCAGCCCCCGGGACGGATCCCCTCTTTGGAAAAACATTCAGTACTTC
>TRBD2|TRBJ2-7|-|TRBV9
CASSVDSGSSLEQYF
TGTGCCAGCAGCGTAGATAGCGGGAGCTCGCTCGAGCAGTACTTC
>TRBD2|TRBJ2-7|-|TRBV7-9
CASSLGAGAGYEQYF
TGTGCCAGCAGCTTAGGAGCAGGAGCGGGGTACGAGCAGTACTTC
>-|TRBJ1-5|-|TRBV18
CASSVSNQPQHF
TGTGCCAGCTCCGTGAGCAATCAGCCCCAGCATTTT
>TRBD2|TRBJ2-7|few|TRBV30
CAWGSGSRYEQYF
TGTGCCTGGGGTAGCGGGAGCCGGTACGAGCAGTACTTC
>-|TRBJ1-1|few|TRBV29-1
CSVAWDMNTEAFF
TGCAGCGTTGCCTGGGACATGAACACTGAAGCTTTCTTT
>-|TRBJ1-1|few|TRBV30
CAWRRGYTEAFF
TGTGCCTGGAGGAGGGGGTACACTGAAGCTTTCTTT
>-|TRBJ2-7|-|TRBV7-2
CASSPGGGPFYEQYF
TGTGCCAGCAGCCCAGGAGGGGGCCCGTTCTACGAGCAGTACTTC
>-|TRBJ2-3|-|TRBV6-1
CASSVLDTDTQYF
TGTGCCAGCAGTGTACTAGACACAGATACGCAGTATTTT
>-|TRBJ2-2|-|TRBV14
CASSQDYGDTGELFF
TGTGCCAGCAGCCAAGATTACGGGGACACCGGGGAGCTGTTTTTT
>-|TRBJ2-2|once|TRBV2
CASSEAGNRKTGELFF
TGTGCCAGCAGTGAAGCGGGGAATAGGAAGACCGGGGAGCTGTTTTTT
>-|TRBJ2-3|few|TRBV27
CASAGFPPPPYF
TGTGCCAGCGCCGGATTCCCACCTCCACCGTATTTT
>-|TRBJ2-1|-|TRBV9
CASSLDSYYNEQFF
TGTGCCAGCAGCCTGGACTCATACTACAATGAGCAGTTCTTC
>-|TRBJ2-7|-|TRBV29-1
CSVEGGTYSYEQYF
TGCAGCGTTGAAGGGGGGACCTACTCCTACGAGCAGTACTTC
>-|TRBJ1-4|-|TRBV30
CAWSTLVGGPIGNEKLFF
TGTGCCTGGAGTACCTTGGTGGGGGGCCCCATCGGAAATGAAAAACTGTTTTTT
>-|TRBJ2-2|few|TRBV5-4
CASSPPWGTDTGELFF
TGTGCCAGCAGCCCTCCCTGGGGCACGGACACCGGGGAGCTGTTTTTT
>-|TRBJ2-1|-|TRBV9
CASSVGSSWEQFF
TGTGCCAGCAGCGTAGGGAGCTCTTGGGAGCAGTTCTTC
>-|TRBJ2-7|few|TRBV18
CASSPYPQYEQYF
TGTGCCAGCTCGCCTTACCCACAGTACGAGCAGTACTTC